These T cell receptor beta chains were read from a single sample in a study of technical replicates of blood from a handful of donors. Sequencing was performed with immunoSEQ multiplex PCR; in TCRdb, only in-frame clones are kept and a portion is missing. The sample lists around 50,000 clones, about 96% seen once, with 0.35% to 0.45% in the top ten. The sequencing input was T cells isolated from PBMCs. These receptors were taken from a human donor in good health. CDR3s include the opening cysteine and the closing phenylalanine or tryptophan. Fields, in order: CDR3 protein, V gene, J gene.

CDR3: CASSEFQTPNTEAFF; V: TRBV10-2; J: TRBJ1-1
CDR3: CASSQRFLAGEVTSEQYF; V: TRBV4-3; J: TRBJ2-7
CDR3: CASSPPGGQITYSNQPQHF; V: TRBV28; J: TRBJ1-5
CDR3: CASSLDGGLTDTQYF; V: TRBV11-2; J: TRBJ2-3
CDR3: CSVSRAHEQFF; V: TRBV29-1; J: TRBJ2-1
CDR3: CASRTSSGSYETQYF; V: TRBV19; J: TRBJ2-5
CDR3: CASSYLAAEYYGYTF; V: TRBV6-9; J: TRBJ1-2
CDR3: CASSLAWGSQSVRRSSYEQYF; V: TRBV5-1; J: TRBJ2-7
CDR3: CASSFPLGLAGVESYEQYF; V: TRBV7-8; J: TRBJ2-7
CDR3: CASSLVAGSSYEQYF; V: TRBV7-9; J: TRBJ2-7
CDR3: CAISPEGGTGELFF; V: TRBV10-3; J: TRBJ2-2
CDR3: CASSFGAGPETQYF; V: TRBV11-3; J: TRBJ2-5
CDR3: CASRNLQGIEETQYF; V: TRBV6-5; J: TRBJ2-5
CDR3: CASRQGNQPQHF; V: TRBV6-5; J: TRBJ1-5
CDR3: CAISEGGDTEAFF; V: TRBV10-3; J: TRBJ1-1
CDR3: CASSLDGVASHEQYF; V: TRBV11-2; J: TRBJ2-7
CDR3: CASSPQRESYEQYF; V: TRBV18; J: TRBJ2-7
CDR3: CASSASGTSAYNEQFF; V: TRBV19; J: TRBJ2-1
CDR3: CASRNTGVNQPQHF; V: TRBV6-1; J: TRBJ1-5
CDR3: CASSLMAGGSNEQFF; V: TRBV5-4; J: TRBJ2-1
CDR3: CASSLGPGSAGNTIYF; V: TRBV7-2; J: TRBJ1-3
CDR3: CASSVRQKQLRNEQFF; V: TRBV9; J: TRBJ2-1
CDR3: CSARDHKTQYF; V: TRBV20-1; J: TRBJ2-5
CDR3: CASSLGVASYEQYF; V: TRBV11-2; J: TRBJ2-7
CDR3: CASSLVTSYEQYF; V: TRBV5-6; J: TRBJ2-7
CDR3: CASSLSSGGFPYEQYF; V: TRBV7-2; J: TRBJ2-7
CDR3: CASSLEGANYGYTF; V: TRBV5-1; J: TRBJ1-2
CDR3: CASSLGGGQGELEQYF; V: TRBV7-9; J: TRBJ2-7
CDR3: CSVEGQGAVYGYTF; V: TRBV29-1; J: TRBJ1-2
CDR3: CASSSSAGGSTDTQYF; V: TRBV7-9; J: TRBJ2-3
CDR3: CASSIASGSYEQYF; V: TRBV19; J: TRBJ2-7
CDR3: CASSLDVGTGRGNTIYF; V: TRBV11-2; J: TRBJ1-3
CDR3: CASSLYRQGNQPQHF; V: TRBV27; J: TRBJ1-5
CDR3: CASSRSSASSYEQYF; V: TRBV11-1; J: TRBJ2-7
CDR3: CASSYSLAGIYEQYF; V: TRBV6-5; J: TRBJ2-7
CDR3: CASKRGLDGYTF; V: TRBV6-5; J: TRBJ1-2
CDR3: CASSYGRSFLNTEAFF; V: TRBV6-5; J: TRBJ1-1
CDR3: CASRWTAGNTIYF; V: TRBV5-1; J: TRBJ1-3
CDR3: CASSPLRLDSGANVLTF; V: TRBV18; J: TRBJ2-6
CDR3: CASSGPGQGKGTEAFF; V: TRBV28; J: TRBJ1-1
CDR3: CSVVGWAGADTQYF; V: TRBV29-1; J: TRBJ2-3
CDR3: CASSLDGGDAREQFF; V: TRBV5-1; J: TRBJ2-1
CDR3: CASSSLYTEAFF; V: TRBV6-5; J: TRBJ1-1
CDR3: CASSVRLAGGYSYNEQFF; V: TRBV6-1; J: TRBJ2-1
CDR3: CASSGSDRSGYTF; V: TRBV6-4; J: TRBJ1-2
CDR3: CASSYPGQPDTQYF; V: TRBV11-3; J: TRBJ2-3
CDR3: CASSEEFLGGGDEKLFF; V: TRBV6-1; J: TRBJ1-4
CDR3: CASSYTGDSNQPQHF; V: TRBV7-2; J: TRBJ1-5
CDR3: CASSQTGDNQPQHF; V: TRBV11-3; J: TRBJ1-5
CDR3: CASSFPLTSGHNEQFF; V: TRBV6-6; J: TRBJ2-1
CDR3: CSVDGQTGGYEQYF; V: TRBV29-1; J: TRBJ2-7
CDR3: CASSSPYDSFSYEQYF; V: TRBV5-6; J: TRBJ2-7
CDR3: CAWSEGTQFYEQYF; V: TRBV30; J: TRBJ2-7
CDR3: CASSQDLAQRAYEQYF; V: TRBV4-3; J: TRBJ2-7
CDR3: CASSLGPNTGELFF; V: TRBV27; J: TRBJ2-2
CDR3: CASSLDGESNQPQHF; V: TRBV5-1; J: TRBJ1-5
CDR3: CASSPTGSSYNEQFF; V: TRBV28; J: TRBJ2-1
CDR3: CASSLPGQVGLGTEAFF; V: TRBV28; J: TRBJ1-1
CDR3: CASSVGRTYEQYF; V: TRBV19; J: TRBJ2-7